One T cell receptor beta chain is described in this entry. What it recognizes is unknown. The data stem from a study of a mutant IDH1 vaccine in newly diagnosed glioma. The V end was cut by 2 bases, the J end by 4 bases, with 11 bases between. Germline lookup yields CDR1 MNHEY and CDR2 SVGAGI. The CDR3 loop spans 14 amino acids. The time point: week 35, safety follow-up. Every vaccine dose comprised 300 ug of mutant IDH1 20-mer peptide plus topical imiquimod. Generated by immunoSEQ multiplex PCR, the TCRdb table keeps only in-frame clones and is missing some. This table holds some 33,000 clones, approximately 79% found once.

Sample: PBMCs, taken from a glioma patient whose treatment included an IDH1 peptide vaccine. The sequence came from a woman aged 25-40 years with glioma. Some clones in this sample may be carry-over from other donors' samples. The chain couples TRBV6-5 to TRBJ1-2, with D possibly TRBD1 on 5 matching bases. In DNA form, the CDR3 reads TGTGCCAGCAGTTACCGCGGGACTGGCTATGGCTACACCTTC. Translating gives CASSYRGTGYGYTF.